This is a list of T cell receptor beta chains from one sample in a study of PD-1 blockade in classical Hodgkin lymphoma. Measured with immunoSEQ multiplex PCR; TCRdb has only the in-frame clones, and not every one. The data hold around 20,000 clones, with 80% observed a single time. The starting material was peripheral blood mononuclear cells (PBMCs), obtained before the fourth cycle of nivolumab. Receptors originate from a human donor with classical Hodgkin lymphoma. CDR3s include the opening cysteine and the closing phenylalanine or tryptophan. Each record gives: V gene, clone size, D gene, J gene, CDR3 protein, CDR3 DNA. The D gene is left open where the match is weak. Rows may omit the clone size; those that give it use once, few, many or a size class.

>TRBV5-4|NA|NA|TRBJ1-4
CASTIRGQGSVNEKLFF
TGTGCCAGCACCATCCGGGGTCAGGGCTCAGTTAATGAAAAACTGTTTTTT
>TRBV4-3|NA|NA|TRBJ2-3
CASSRDHGTTGEGNTQYF
TGCGCCAGCAGCCGAGATCACGGGACAACCGGCGAGGGAAATACGCAGTATTTT
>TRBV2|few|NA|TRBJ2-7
CASSELMPNEQYF
TGTGCCAGCAGCGAACTCATGCCCAACGAGCAGTACTTC
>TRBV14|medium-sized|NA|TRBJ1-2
CASSQAGVHGYTF
TGTGCCAGCAGCCAAGCAGGGGTCCATGGCTACACCTTC
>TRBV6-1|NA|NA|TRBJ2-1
CASSDGGEQFF
TGTGCCAGCAGTGACGGGGGTGAGCAGTTCTTC
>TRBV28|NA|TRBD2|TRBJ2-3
CASSSSGRTPSTDTQYF
TGTGCCAGCAGTAGTAGCGGGAGAACACCAAGCACAGATACGCAGTATTTT
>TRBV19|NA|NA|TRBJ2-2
CASSMVATGELFF
TGTGCCAGTAGTATGGTTGCCACCGGGGAGCTGTTTTTT
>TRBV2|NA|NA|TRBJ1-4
CASSETGTANEKLFF
TGTGCCAGCAGTGAGACCGGGACGGCTAATGAAAAACTGTTTTTT
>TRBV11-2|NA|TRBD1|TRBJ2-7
CASSRQTGGASYYEQYF
TGTGCCAGCAGCCGCCAGACAGGGGGGGCTTCCTACTACGAGCAGTACTTC
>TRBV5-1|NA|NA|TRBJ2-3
CASSPLISDTQYF
TGCGCCAGCAGCCCCCTTATTTCGGATACGCAGTATTTT
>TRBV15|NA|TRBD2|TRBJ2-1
CATSRDMGLAGGRTYNEQFF
TGTGCCACCAGCAGAGATATGGGACTAGCGGGAGGCCGAACCTACAATGAGCAGTTCTTC
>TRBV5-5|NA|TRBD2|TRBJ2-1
CASALAGGLDEQFF
TGTGCCAGCGCACTAGCGGGGGGGCTCGATGAGCAGTTCTTC
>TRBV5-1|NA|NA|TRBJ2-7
CASSLAGGASYEQYF
TGCGCCAGCAGCTTGGCCGGGGGAGCGTCCTACGAGCAGTACTTC
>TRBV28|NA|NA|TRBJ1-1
CASSLRRATEAFF
TGTGCCAGCAGTTTACGCAGGGCGACTGAAGCTTTCTTT
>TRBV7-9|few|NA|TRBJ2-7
CASSLSYPARF
TGTGCCAGCAGCTTATCATACCCTGCCCGCTTC
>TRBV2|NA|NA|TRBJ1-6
CASSRSSYNSPLHF
TGTGCCAGCAGCCGGAGCTCCTATAATTCACCCCTCCACTTT
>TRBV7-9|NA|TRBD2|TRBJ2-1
CASSSGVLAGGLYNEQFF
TGTGCCAGCAGCTCAGGGGTACTAGCGGGAGGTCTGTACAATGAGCAGTTCTTC
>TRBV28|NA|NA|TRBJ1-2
CASSDAGGQGGYTF
TGTGCCAGCAGTGACGCGGGGGGGCAGGGTGGCTACACCTTC
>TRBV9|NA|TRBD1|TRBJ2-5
CASSPMINPRGRKETQYF
TGTGCCAGCAGCCCGATGATCAACCCCAGGGGGCGGAAGGAGACCCAGTACTTC
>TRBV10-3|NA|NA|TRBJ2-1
CAISESRREQFF
TGTGCCATCAGTGAGTCGCGGCGTGAGCAGTTCTTC
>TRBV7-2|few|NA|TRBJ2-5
CASRNLRETQYF
TGTGCCAGCAGAAATCTCCGGGAGACCCAGTACTTC
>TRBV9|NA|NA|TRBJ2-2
CASSAPEGITGEPFF
TGTGCCAGCAGCGCCCCGGAAGGGATCACCGGGGAGCCGTTTTTT
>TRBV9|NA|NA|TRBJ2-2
CASGLTPGRENTGELFF
TGTGCCAGTGGACTAACCCCAGGCAGGGAGAACACCGGGGAGCTGTTTTTT
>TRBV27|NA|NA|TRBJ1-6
CASSETRASNSPLHF
TGTGCCAGCAGTGAAACGCGGGCGTCGAATTCACCCCTCCACTTT
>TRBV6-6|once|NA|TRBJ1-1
CASSYWAGDTEAFF
TGTGCCAGCAGTTACTGGGCAGGGGATACTGAAGCTTTCTTT
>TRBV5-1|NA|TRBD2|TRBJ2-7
CASSLPRWQGTSGQTYEQYF
TGCGCCAGCAGCTTGCCCAGGTGGCAAGGGACTAGCGGGCAAACCTACGAGCAGTACTTC
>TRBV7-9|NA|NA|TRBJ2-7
CASSLDANSYEQYF
TGTGCCAGCAGCTTAGACGCAAACTCCTACGAGCAGTACTTC
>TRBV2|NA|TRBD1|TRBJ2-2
CASSFGQGDNTGELFF
TGTGCCAGCAGTTTCGGACAGGGTGATAACACCGGGGAGCTGTTTTTT
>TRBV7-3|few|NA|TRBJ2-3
CASSSGASTDTQYF
TGTGCCAGCAGCTCAGGGGCTTCCACAGATACGCAGTATTTT
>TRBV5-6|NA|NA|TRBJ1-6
CASSLGSGTITPLHF
TGTGCCAGCAGCTTGGGGTCAGGGACTATTACACCCCTCCACTTT
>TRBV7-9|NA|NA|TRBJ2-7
CASSWGRNSYEQYF
TGTGCCAGCAGCTGGGGACGGAACTCCTACGAGCAGTACTTC
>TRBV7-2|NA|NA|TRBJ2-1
CASSPGLLGAIDNEQFF
TGTGCCAGCAGCCCCGGTCTTCTGGGAGCTATCGACAATGAGCAGTTCTTC
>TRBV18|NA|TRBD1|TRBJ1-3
CASSPHMTGVRNTIYF
TGTGCCAGCTCACCACATATGACAGGGGTCCGAAACACCATATATTTT
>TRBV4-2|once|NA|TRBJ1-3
CASRLGESGNTIYF
TGTGCCAGCAGGCTAGGGGAGTCTGGAAACACCATATATTTT
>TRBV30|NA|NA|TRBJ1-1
CAWSVSGRRTEAFF
TGTGCCTGGAGTGTATCGGGGAGAAGGACTGAAGCTTTCTTT
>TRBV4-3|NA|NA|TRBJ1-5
CASSQNPANQPQHF
TGCGCCAGCAGCCAAAATCCCGCAAATCAGCCCCAGCATTTT
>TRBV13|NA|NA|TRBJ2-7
CASSFFPGSYEQYF
TGTGCCAGCAGCTTCTTTCCAGGTTCCTACGAGCAGTACTTC
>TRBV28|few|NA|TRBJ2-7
CASSLQGSTYEQYF
TGTGCCAGCAGTTTACAGGGTTCAACCTACGAGCAGTACTTC
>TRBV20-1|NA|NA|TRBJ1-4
CSVREGRLFF
TGCAGTGTAAGAGAGGGAAGGCTGTTTTTT
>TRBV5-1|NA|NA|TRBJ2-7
CASSWVGDWEQYF
TGCGCCAGCAGCTGGGTGGGGGACTGGGAGCAGTACTTC
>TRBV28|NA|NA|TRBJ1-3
CASSLGGSGNTIYF
TGTGCCAGCAGTTTAGGGGGATCTGGAAACACCATATATTTT
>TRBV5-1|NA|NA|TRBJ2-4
CASSLVGGAKNIQYF
TGCGCCAGCAGCTTGGTGGGGGGAGCCAAAAACATTCAGTACTTC
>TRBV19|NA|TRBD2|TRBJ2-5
CASSIWGGETQYF
TGTGCCAGTAGTATTTGGGGAGGGGAGACCCAGTACTTC
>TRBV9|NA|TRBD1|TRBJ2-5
CASSVDRGRETQYF
TGTGCCAGCAGCGTAGACAGGGGGAGAGAGACCCAGTACTTC
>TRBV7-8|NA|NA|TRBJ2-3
CASSFGRGRFTDTQYF
TGTGCCAGCAGCTTCGGCAGGGGAAGGTTTACAGATACGCAGTATTTT
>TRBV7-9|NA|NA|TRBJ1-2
CASSPNLGQGNYGYTF
TGTGCCAGCAGCCCGAACTTGGGGCAGGGTAACTATGGCTACACCTTC
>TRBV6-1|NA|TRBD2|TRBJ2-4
CASSEMTGGDIQYF
TGTGCCAGCAGTGAAATGACCGGGGGGGACATTCAGTACTTC
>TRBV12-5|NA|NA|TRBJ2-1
CASGLDSVAGVEQFF
TGTGCTAGTGGTTTGGACAGCGTGGCAGGTGTTGAGCAGTTCTTC
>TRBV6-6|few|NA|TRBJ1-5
CASSLQGGYSNQPQHF
TGTGCCAGCAGTCTACAGGGTGGTTATAGCAATCAGCCCCAGCATTTT
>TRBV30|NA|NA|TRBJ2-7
CAWSGRQRDEQYF
TGTGCCTGGAGTGGTAGACAGAGGGACGAGCAGTACTTC
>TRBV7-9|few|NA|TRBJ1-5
CASGGSNQPQHF
TGTGCCAGCGGGGGAAGCAATCAGCCCCAGCATTTT